The rows below give T cell receptor beta chains drawn from one sample of a study of cytomegalovirus exposure and HLA in healthy donors. TCRdb's table, derived via immunoSEQ multiplex PCR, lists solely in-frame clones and lacks some. The data show some 190,000 clones, 76% seen once. The source material was PBMCs. The receptors stem from a man younger than 35 in good health and CMV-seronegative. CDR3s include the opening cysteine and the closing phenylalanine or tryptophan. A D gene is named only where the DNA matches it firmly. Clone sizes are given selectively: once, few, many, or a class where the clone is expanded.

CDR3 length: 13; V gene: TRBV29-1; J gene: TRBJ2-7; clone size: few; D gene: -; CDR3 DNA: TGCAGCGTTGAGGAGGGGGCGGAGTACGAGCAGTACTTC; CDR3 protein: CSVEEGAEYEQYF
CDR3 length: 17; V gene: TRBV18; J gene: TRBJ1-4; clone size: few; D gene: TRBD1; CDR3 DNA: TGTGCCAGCTCACGAGAAACGGGGTCGGACAGGAATGAAAAACTGTTTTTT; CDR3 protein: CASSRETGSDRNEKLFF
CDR3 length: 15; V gene: TRBV28; J gene: TRBJ1-1; clone size: -; D gene: TRBD1; CDR3 DNA: TGTGCCAGCAGTTATAGGACAGGGCCAGGGACTGAAGCTTTCTTT; CDR3 protein: CASSYRTGPGTEAFF
CDR3 length: 15; V gene: TRBV7-2; J gene: TRBJ2-2; clone size: -; D gene: -; CDR3 DNA: TGTGCCAGCAGCTTATTGGGGGGGAACACCGGGGAGCTGTTTTTT; CDR3 protein: CASSLLGGNTGELFF
CDR3 length: 16; V gene: TRBV9; J gene: TRBJ2-3; clone size: -; D gene: -; CDR3 DNA: TGTGCCAGCAGCGTAGGGGGAGCTAGAAGCACAGATACGCAGTATTTT; CDR3 protein: CASSVGGARSTDTQYF
CDR3 length: 13; V gene: TRBV9; J gene: TRBJ2-3; clone size: -; D gene: -; CDR3 DNA: TGTGCCAGCAGCCCGCGTGGCACAGATACGCAGTATTTT; CDR3 protein: CASSPRGTDTQYF
CDR3 length: 15; V gene: TRBV19; J gene: TRBJ2-6; clone size: -; D gene: -; CDR3 DNA: TGTGCCAGTAGTCCCTCAGTTGCTGGGGCCAACGTCCTGACTTTC; CDR3 protein: CASSPSVAGANVLTF
CDR3 length: 15; V gene: TRBV27; J gene: TRBJ1-6; clone size: few; D gene: TRBD1; CDR3 DNA: TGTGCCAGCAGTTTAACGGACAGGGGGCATTCACCCCTCCACTTT; CDR3 protein: CASSLTDRGHSPLHF
CDR3 length: 15; V gene: TRBV11-3; J gene: TRBJ2-2; clone size: -; D gene: -; CDR3 DNA: TGTGCCAGCAGCCCCGCTAGCCGTTCCACCGGGGAGCTGTTTTTT; CDR3 protein: CASSPASRSTGELFF
CDR3 length: 18; V gene: TRBV5-6; J gene: TRBJ2-3; clone size: -; D gene: TRBD2; CDR3 DNA: TGTGCCAGCAGCGCGCCGGGACTAGCGGGGGGCTACACAGATACGCAGTATTTT; CDR3 protein: CASSAPGLAGGYTDTQYF
CDR3 length: 15; V gene: TRBV5-1; J gene: TRBJ2-7; clone size: -; D gene: TRBD2; CDR3 DNA: TGCGCCAGCAGCTTGGCCGGCGGGAGCTCCTACGAGCAGTACTTC; CDR3 protein: CASSLAGGSSYEQYF
CDR3 length: 13; V gene: TRBV7-3; J gene: TRBJ1-6; clone size: few; D gene: -; CDR3 DNA: TGTGCCAGCAGCGGGAGCGACGCCTCACCCCTCCACTTT; CDR3 protein: CASSGSDASPLHF
CDR3 length: 15; V gene: TRBV6-1; J gene: TRBJ1-3; clone size: -; D gene: -; CDR3 DNA: TGTGCCAGCAGGGGCTCACCGAGCTCTGGAAACACCATATATTTT; CDR3 protein: CASRGSPSSGNTIYF
CDR3 length: 14; V gene: TRBV7-9; J gene: TRBJ2-3; clone size: few; D gene: -; CDR3 DNA: TGTGCCAGCAGCTTAGGTCACACCACAGATACGCAGTATTTT; CDR3 protein: CASSLGHTTDTQYF
CDR3 length: 13; V gene: TRBV27; J gene: TRBJ1-1; clone size: -; D gene: TRBD1; CDR3 DNA: TGTGCCAGCAGTCCAGGGGGCGCAACTGAAGCTTTCTTT; CDR3 protein: CASSPGGATEAFF
CDR3 length: 13; V gene: TRBV30; J gene: TRBJ1-2; clone size: -; D gene: -; CDR3 DNA: TGTGCCTGGAGGGGTAAAGGGGGTTATGGCTACACCTTC; CDR3 protein: CAWRGKGGYGYTF
CDR3 length: 15; V gene: TRBV30; J gene: TRBJ1-5; clone size: few; D gene: TRBD1; CDR3 DNA: TGTGCCTTTACGCTCGGGACAGAAAGCAATCAGCCCCAGCATTTT; CDR3 protein: CAFTLGTESNQPQHF
CDR3 length: 16; V gene: TRBV6-5; J gene: TRBJ2-5; clone size: -; D gene: -; CDR3 DNA: TGTGCCAGCAGTTACGGGTTGGCGGGGACCCAAGAGACCCAGTACTTC; CDR3 protein: CASSYGLAGTQETQYF
CDR3 length: 15; V gene: TRBV9; J gene: TRBJ2-3; clone size: -; D gene: TRBD2; CDR3 DNA: TGTGCCAGCAGCCCCCTAGCGGGAAGCACAGATACGCAGTATTTT; CDR3 protein: CASSPLAGSTDTQYF
CDR3 length: 15; V gene: TRBV7-2; J gene: TRBJ2-7; clone size: many; D gene: TRBD2; CDR3 DNA: TGTGCCAGCAGCCCGACTAGCGGGAGTATCAACGAGCAGTACTTC; CDR3 protein: CASSPTSGSINEQYF
CDR3 length: 15; V gene: TRBV19; J gene: TRBJ2-1; clone size: -; D gene: -; CDR3 DNA: TGTGCCAGTAGTGCAGGACTGGAGGCCTACAATGAGCAGTTCTTC; CDR3 protein: CASSAGLEAYNEQFF
CDR3 length: 15; V gene: TRBV10-3; J gene: TRBJ1-5; clone size: -; D gene: TRBD1; CDR3 DNA: TGTGCCATCAGTAAAGACAGGGGGCGTGATCAGCCCCAGCATTTT; CDR3 protein: CAISKDRGRDQPQHF
CDR3 length: 15; V gene: TRBV13; J gene: TRBJ2-1; clone size: -; D gene: TRBD1; CDR3 DNA: TGTGCCAGCAGCTTAGCGGGGACAGGGCACAATGAGCAGTTCTTC; CDR3 protein: CASSLAGTGHNEQFF
CDR3 length: 16; V gene: TRBV7-8; J gene: TRBJ1-5; clone size: few; D gene: -; CDR3 DNA: TGTGCCAGCAGCTTTACGGCGGGGGCAGGGAATCAGCCCCAGCATTTT; CDR3 protein: CASSFTAGAGNQPQHF
CDR3 length: 14; V gene: TRBV6-5; J gene: TRBJ1-2; clone size: -; D gene: TRBD1; CDR3 DNA: TGTGCCAGCAGCCTGGGACAGGCAGACTATGGCTACACCTTC; CDR3 protein: CASSLGQADYGYTF
CDR3 length: 16; V gene: TRBV11-2; J gene: TRBJ2-5; clone size: -; D gene: TRBD2; CDR3 DNA: TGTGCCAGCAGCTTAGTGGCTAGCGGGCGACCAGGAGACCAGTACTTC; CDR3 protein: CASSLVASGRPGDQYF
CDR3 length: 16; V gene: TRBV4-1; J gene: TRBJ1-5; clone size: -; D gene: -; CDR3 DNA: TGCGCCAGCAGCCAAGTCATTATGATCGGGAATCAGCCCCAGCATTTT; CDR3 protein: CASSQVIMIGNQPQHF
CDR3 length: 16; V gene: TRBV27; J gene: TRBJ2-7; clone size: once; D gene: -; CDR3 DNA: TGTGCCAGCATGCAGGACAGAACCACCTCCTCCTACGAGCAGTACTTC; CDR3 protein: CASMQDRTTSSYEQYF
CDR3 length: 16; V gene: TRBV5-1; J gene: TRBJ1-5; clone size: -; D gene: -; CDR3 DNA: TGCGCCAGCAGCTTGGCCGTGACGAGGAACAATCAGCCCCAGCATTTT; CDR3 protein: CASSLAVTRNNQPQHF
CDR3 length: 14; V gene: TRBV10-3; J gene: TRBJ1-2; clone size: -; D gene: TRBD1; CDR3 DNA: TGTGCCATCAGGGGGGACAGCGAGAGCTATGGCTACACCTTC; CDR3 protein: CAIRGDSESYGYTF
CDR3 length: 15; V gene: TRBV4-1; J gene: TRBJ2-7; clone size: -; D gene: TRBD1; CDR3 DNA: TGCGCCGGCAGCCAGCCGGGACAGGGGTCCTACGAGCAGTACTTC; CDR3 protein: CAGSQPGQGSYEQYF
CDR3 length: 13; V gene: TRBV6-6; J gene: TRBJ1-2; clone size: -; D gene: -; CDR3 DNA: TGTGCCAGCAGCGACGGACAGATCTATGGCTACACCTTC; CDR3 protein: CASSDGQIYGYTF
CDR3 length: 13; V gene: TRBV9; J gene: TRBJ2-1; clone size: -; D gene: -; CDR3 DNA: TGTGCCAGCAGCGTAGGAGACTACAATGAGCAGTTCTTC; CDR3 protein: CASSVGDYNEQFF
CDR3 length: 15; V gene: TRBV6-1; J gene: TRBJ2-7; clone size: -; D gene: TRBD2; CDR3 DNA: TGTGCCAGCATTCTTACTAGCGGGGTGGGAGACGAGCAGTACTTC; CDR3 protein: CASILTSGVGDEQYF
CDR3 length: 12; V gene: TRBV29-1; J gene: TRBJ1-1; clone size: -; D gene: -; CDR3 DNA: TGTAGCGTTGAAAAGGGAGGAACTGAAGCTTTCTTT; CDR3 protein: CSVEKGGTEAFF
CDR3 length: 16; V gene: TRBV2; J gene: TRBJ1-2; clone size: -; D gene: TRBD1; CDR3 DNA: TGTGCCAGCACATTTGATCAGGGGGCTTTGAACTATGGCTACACCTTC; CDR3 protein: CASTFDQGALNYGYTF
CDR3 length: 16; V gene: TRBV30; J gene: TRBJ2-1; clone size: -; D gene: -; CDR3 DNA: TGTGCCTGGAGATTAGGGGGAGGGCGATTTGGAAATGAGCAGTTCTTC; CDR3 protein: CAWRLGGGRFGNEQFF
CDR3 length: 16; V gene: TRBV7-9; J gene: TRBJ2-3; clone size: -; D gene: TRBD2; CDR3 DNA: TGTGCCAGCAGCACCAATAGCGGGAGACCCCCAGATACGCAGTATTTT; CDR3 protein: CASSTNSGRPPDTQYF
CDR3 length: 17; V gene: TRBV7-9; J gene: TRBJ2-5; clone size: -; D gene: TRBD1; CDR3 DNA: TGTGCCAGCAGCACGGGGACAGGGCCACCTAACCAAGAGACCCAGTACTTC; CDR3 protein: CASSTGTGPPNQETQYF
CDR3 length: 16; V gene: TRBV9; J gene: TRBJ2-7; clone size: -; D gene: TRBD1; CDR3 DNA: TGTGCCAGCAGCGCGGCCGGACAGGGAATTCCCTACGAGCAGTACTTC; CDR3 protein: CASSAAGQGIPYEQYF